This TCR beta chain was found in a study of identical twins. Findings and limits, study-wide: Monozygotic twins shared more out-of-frame TCR alpha than recombination models predicted.

This CDR3 is built from 14 residues. Germline lookup yields CDR1 ENHRY and CDR2 SYGVKD. V was clipped by 6 bases and J by 7 bases; unmatched bases: 9. This clonotype was seen at least ten times. What it recognizes is unknown. TCRdb redid the calling of the 5' RACE reads with MiXCR, one entry per CDR3 protein. Here the sample spans approximately 630,000 distinct CDR3 sequences, about 7.6% being singletons. Healthy Caucasians provided all donations. These same data were also listed under a study on yellow fever vaccine responses in identical twins. That paper states: Among the twins, the vaccine T cell response reportedly seemed partly convergent and partly personalized.

V is TRBV10-3 and J is TRBJ1-1; 9 bases align to TRBD1. The receptor's source is a woman aged 18-29 years in good health. The sample consisted of PBMCs. CDR3 bases: TGTGCCATCAGACCCGGACAGGGGCGGATTGAAGCTTTCTTT. It yields the protein CAIRPGQGRIEAFF.